The rows below give T cell receptor beta chains drawn from one sample of a study of regulatory T cells in long-lasting Graves disease. TCRdb used MiXCR to reprocess the multiplex PCR reads, holding one entry per CDR3 protein. Among about 440,000 distinct CDR3 sequences listed, under 15% were seen once. This sample was also put to use in a study of T cells in Graves' hyperthyroidism and ophthalmopathy.

Here the sequenced sample was peripheral blood mononuclear cells (PBMCs), taken at new diagnosis, from a patient treated with antithyroid drugs. These TCRs come from a woman aged 25 to 45 with Graves disease. Each CDR3 is given with its conserved first and last residue. D genes are given only for firm matches. Expanded clones are given a class, and other clones once, few, many or no size at all.

>TRBV3-1|TRBJ2-7|many|NA
TGTGCCAGCAGCCCTCCAGAGGGGCGCGCTGCCTACGAGCAGTACTTC
CASSPPEGRAAYEQYF
>TRBV2|TRBJ2-5|NA|NA
TGTGCCAGCGGGGCAGGGACGGGCCAAGGCCCTGAGACCCAGTACTTC
CASGAGTGQGPETQYF
>TRBV5-1|TRBJ2-1|few|NA
TGCGCCAGCAGCTTGGGGCCAGGGGTCCATGAGCAGTTCTTC
CASSLGPGVHEQFF
>TRBV18|TRBJ2-2|few|TRBD2
TGTGCCAGCTCACCACGGAGCCTAGCGGGAGGTACCGGGGAGCTGTTTTTT
CASSPRSLAGGTGELFF
>TRBV11-2|TRBJ1-1|many|NA
TGTGCCAGCAGCTTCGCAGGAATGAACACTGAAGCTTTCTTT
CASSFAGMNTEAFF
>TRBV7-9|TRBJ1-2|NA|NA
TGTGCCAGCAGCTGGGGGGGCAATGGCTACACCTTC
CASSWGGNGYTF
>TRBV14|TRBJ1-4|many|NA
TGTGCCAGCAGCCAAGATCTTTGGGGCCCAAGGGCGAATGAAAAACTGTTTTTT
CASSQDLWGPRANEKLFF
>TRBV20-1|TRBJ1-5|many|NA
TGCAGTGCTAGAGCCTCCTCTTGGGGGGCTAGCAATCAGCCCCAGCATTTT
CSARASSWGASNQPQHF
>TRBV27|TRBJ1-6|few|TRBD1
TGTGCCAGCAGTACGACAGGGTTGGCCCTCCACTTT
CASSTTGLALHF
>TRBV7-8|TRBJ2-6|many|NA
TGTGCCAGCAGGTCTTCACTGTCTGGGGCCAACGTCCTGACTTTC
CASRSSLSGANVLTF
>TRBV2|TRBJ2-1|many|NA
TGTGCCAGGGAAGGGGGCGGGAGCACCAATGAGCAGTTCTTC
CAREGGGSTNEQFF
>TRBV5-5|TRBJ2-6|NA|NA
TGTGCCAGCAGCTTACTGGCGGACTCTGGGGCCAACGTCCTGACTTTC
CASSLLADSGANVLTF
>TRBV3-1|TRBJ2-7|many|TRBD1
TGTGCCAGCAGCCAAGGACCACAGGGGGCCTACGAGCAGTACTTC
CASSQGPQGAYEQYF
>TRBV20-1|TRBJ2-3|many|NA
TGCAGTTCAGGGGGGGGTCCGGGAGATACGCAGTATTTT
CSSGGGPGDTQYF
>TRBV15|TRBJ1-1|few|TRBD1
TGTGCCACCAGCAGCCCCAGGGGGGGGGATTGGAGGAACACTGAAGCTTTCTTT
CATSSPRGGDWRNTEAFF
>TRBV20-1|TRBJ2-3|once|NA
TGCAGTGTCCCGGACCAGCCAGCAGATACGCAGTATTTT
CSVPDQPADTQYF
>TRBV5-1|TRBJ2-7|many|NA
TGCGCCAGCAGCGGAATTCGGGGATACGAGCAGTACTTC
CASSGIRGYEQYF
>TRBV20-1|TRBJ2-1|many|NA
TGCAGCACTCGTACAGGACCCTACAATGAGCAGTTCTTC
CSTRTGPYNEQFF
>TRBV5-1|TRBJ2-1|few|NA
TGCGCCAGCAGCTTGGTCCCGGGGGCGCCCCCGTTCTTC
CASSLVPGAPPFF
>TRBV5-1|TRBJ2-1|NA|TRBD2
TGCGCCAGCAGCTTGGAGGCTAGCGGGAGCTCCTACAATGAGCAGTTCTTC
CASSLEASGSSYNEQFF
>TRBV7-9|TRBJ2-1|many|TRBD2
TGTGCCAGCAGCCCCCGCGGGGGAGCGGGCGCCAATGAGCAGTTCTTC
CASSPRGGAGANEQFF
>TRBV2|TRBJ2-2|NA|NA
TGTGCCAGCACTAGGGGAGAAACCGGGGAGCTGTTTTTT
CASTRGETGELFF
>TRBV7-8|TRBJ2-2|NA|NA
TGTGCCAGCAACGTACCAGCTGCCGGCGGGGAGCTGTTTTTT
CASNVPAAGGELFF
>TRBV20-1|TRBJ2-7|NA|NA
TGCAGTGCTCGGGCCCCAGAGCAGTACTTC
CSARAPEQYF